This T cell receptor beta chain was sequenced in a study of blood T cell repertoires in COVID-19. Those who participated ranged in age from about 18 to 89 years and resided in 24 US areas. Allocation to cohorts depended on clinical history reported by the participants. Cohort 3 donors counted as recovered after two negative PCRs, clearance, or resolved symptoms. Per the original methods: By means of reference gene primer amplification, nucleated cell counts were estimated. The data were produced by immunoSEQ multiplex PCR, yet TCRdb's version contains in-frame clones alone and is incomplete. V, J and clone size reflect that table, while D and trimming were determined from the DNA. Here the sample spans more than 250,000 clones, approximately 86% being singletons. The CDR3 is made up of 15 amino acids. The V gene lost 5 bases and the J gene lost 2 bases, with 13 bases spanning the gap. CDR1 and CDR2 (germline): SNHLY, FYNNEI.

Sequencing used PBMCs or T cells enriched from blood (not recorded which). The rearrangement uses TRBV2 and TRBJ1-5; D gene ambiguous. The origin of this receptor is a woman under 30 who had recovered from COVID-19. CDR3 sequence (DNA): TGTGCCAGCAGTTCGACTGGTTTGGGCAATCAGCCCCAGCATTTT. Translating it yields CASSSTGLGNQPQHF.